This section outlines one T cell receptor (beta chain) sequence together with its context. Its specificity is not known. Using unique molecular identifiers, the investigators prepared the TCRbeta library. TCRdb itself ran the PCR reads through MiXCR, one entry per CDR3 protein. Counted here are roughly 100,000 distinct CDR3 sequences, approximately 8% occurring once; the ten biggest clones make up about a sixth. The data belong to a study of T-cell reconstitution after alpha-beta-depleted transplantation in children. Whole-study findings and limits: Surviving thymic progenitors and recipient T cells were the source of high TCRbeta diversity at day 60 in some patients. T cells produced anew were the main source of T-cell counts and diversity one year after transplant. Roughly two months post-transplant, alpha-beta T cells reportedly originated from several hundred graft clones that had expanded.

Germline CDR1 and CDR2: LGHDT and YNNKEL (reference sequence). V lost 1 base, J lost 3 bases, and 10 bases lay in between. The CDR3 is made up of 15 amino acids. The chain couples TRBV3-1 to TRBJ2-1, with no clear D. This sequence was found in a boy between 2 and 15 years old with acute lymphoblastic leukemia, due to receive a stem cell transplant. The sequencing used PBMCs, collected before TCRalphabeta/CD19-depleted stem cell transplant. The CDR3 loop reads CASSQALANYNEQFF. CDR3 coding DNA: TGTGCCAGCAGCCAAGCATTAGCCAACTACAATGAGCAGTTCTTC.